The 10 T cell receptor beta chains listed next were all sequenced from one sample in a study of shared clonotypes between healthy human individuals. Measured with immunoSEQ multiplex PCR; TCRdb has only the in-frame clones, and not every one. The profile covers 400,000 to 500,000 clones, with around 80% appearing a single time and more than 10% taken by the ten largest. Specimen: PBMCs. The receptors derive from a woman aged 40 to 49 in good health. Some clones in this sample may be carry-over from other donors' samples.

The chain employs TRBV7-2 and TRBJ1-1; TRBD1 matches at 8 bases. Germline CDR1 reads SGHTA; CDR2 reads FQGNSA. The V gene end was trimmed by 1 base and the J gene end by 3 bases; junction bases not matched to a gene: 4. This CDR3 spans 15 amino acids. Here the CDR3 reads CASSLGNRGDTEAFF. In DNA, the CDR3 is TGTGCCAGCAGCTTAGGGAACAGGGGGGACACTGAAGCTTTCTTT.

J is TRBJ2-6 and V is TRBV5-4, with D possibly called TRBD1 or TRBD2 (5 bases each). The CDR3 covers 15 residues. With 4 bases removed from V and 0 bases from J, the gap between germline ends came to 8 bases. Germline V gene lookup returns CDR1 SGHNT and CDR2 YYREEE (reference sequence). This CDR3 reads CASSPGPSGANVLTF. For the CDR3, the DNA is TGTGCCAGCAGCCCGGGACCCTCTGGGGCCAACGTCCTGACTTTC.

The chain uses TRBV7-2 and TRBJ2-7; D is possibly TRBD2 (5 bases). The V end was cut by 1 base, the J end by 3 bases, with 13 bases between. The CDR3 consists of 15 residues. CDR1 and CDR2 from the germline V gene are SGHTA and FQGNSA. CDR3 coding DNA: TGTGCCAGCAGCTTAGGAGGTGGGAGAAACTACGAGCAGTACTTC. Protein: CASSLGGGRNYEQYF.

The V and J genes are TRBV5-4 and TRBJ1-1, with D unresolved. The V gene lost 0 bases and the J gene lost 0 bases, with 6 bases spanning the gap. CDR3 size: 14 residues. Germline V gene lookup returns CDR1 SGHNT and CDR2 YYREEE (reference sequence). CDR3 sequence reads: CASSLAAVNTEAFF. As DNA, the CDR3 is TGTGCCAGCAGCTTGGCGGCAGTGAACACTGAAGCTTTCTTT.

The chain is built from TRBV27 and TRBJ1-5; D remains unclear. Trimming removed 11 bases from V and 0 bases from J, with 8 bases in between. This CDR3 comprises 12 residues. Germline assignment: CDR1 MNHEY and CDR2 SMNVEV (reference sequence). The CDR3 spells CAAWDSNQPQHF. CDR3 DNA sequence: TGTGCCGCCTGGGATAGCAATCAGCCCCAGCATTTT.

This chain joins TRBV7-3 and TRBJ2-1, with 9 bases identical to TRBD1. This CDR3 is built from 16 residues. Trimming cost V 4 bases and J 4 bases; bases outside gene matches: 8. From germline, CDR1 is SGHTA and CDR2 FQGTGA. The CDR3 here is CASSSTGTGNYNEQFF. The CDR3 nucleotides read TGTGCCAGCAGCTCTACCGGGACAGGGAATTACAATGAGCAGTTCTTC.

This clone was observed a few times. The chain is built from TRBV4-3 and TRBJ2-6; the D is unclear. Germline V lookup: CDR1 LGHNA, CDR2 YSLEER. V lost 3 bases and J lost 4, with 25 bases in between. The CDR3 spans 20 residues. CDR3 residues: CASSQENTGSLAPGANVLTF. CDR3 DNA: TGCGCCAGCAGCCAGGAAAACACGGGCTCGTTAGCTCCCGGGGCCAACGTCCTGACTTTC.

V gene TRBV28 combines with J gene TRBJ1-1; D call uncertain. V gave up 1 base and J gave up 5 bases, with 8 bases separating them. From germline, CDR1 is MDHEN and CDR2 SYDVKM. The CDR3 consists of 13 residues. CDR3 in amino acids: CASSLSGGTEAFF. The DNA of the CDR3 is TGTGCCAGCAGTTTATCGGGTGGGACTGAAGCTTTCTTT. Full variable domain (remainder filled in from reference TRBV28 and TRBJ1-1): DVKVTQSSRYLVKRTGEKVFLECVQDMDHENMFWYRQDPGLGLRLIYFSYDVKMKEKGDIPEGYSVSREKKERFSLILESASTNQTSMYLCASSLSGGTEAFFGQGTRLTVV.

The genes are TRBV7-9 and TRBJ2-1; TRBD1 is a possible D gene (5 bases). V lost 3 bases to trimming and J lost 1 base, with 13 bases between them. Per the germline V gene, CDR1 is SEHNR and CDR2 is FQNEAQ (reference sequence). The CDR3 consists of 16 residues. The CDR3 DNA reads TGTGCCAGCAGCTTCAGCAGGGTAGGGTCCTACAATGAGCAGTTCTTC. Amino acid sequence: CASSFSRVGSYNEQFF.

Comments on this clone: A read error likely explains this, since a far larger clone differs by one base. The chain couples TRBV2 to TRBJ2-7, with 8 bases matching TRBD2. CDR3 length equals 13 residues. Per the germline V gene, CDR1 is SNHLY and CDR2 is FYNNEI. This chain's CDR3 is CASSAGGAYGQYF. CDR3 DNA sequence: TGTGCCAGCAGTGCGGGAGGGGCCTACGGGCAGTACTTC. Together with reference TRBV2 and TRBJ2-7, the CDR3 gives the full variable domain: EPEVTQTPSHQVTQMGQEVILRCVPISNHLYFYWYRQILGQKVEFLVSFYNNEISEKSEIFDDQFSVERPDGSNFTLKIRSTKLEDSAMYFCASSAGGAYGQYFGPGTRLTVT.